This T cell receptor beta chain was captured by sequencing in a study of spatial heterogeneity in lung cancer. About the research overall: More than 70 TRACERx patients with early, untreated non-small cell lung cancer donated samples. There were, on average, more than eight raw-read appearances for each unique TCR and UMI combination.

Each molecule of TCR cDNA was tagged with one unique molecular identifier. Using its own MiXCR run on the 5' RACE reads, TCRdb lists one record per CDR3 protein. Here the sample spans about 100,000 distinct CDR3 sequences, approximately 20% being singletons. There are 11 residues in the CDR3. Germline V gene lookup returns CDR1 DFQATT and CDR2 SNEGSKA (reference sequence). V was cut by 3 bases and J by 7 bases, with 7 bases left in between. Sample time point: blood at routine non-recurrence follow-up after resection. The input material, whole RNA from tumor, nontumor lung or frozen PBMC, was sequenced unsorted.

The gene calls are TRBV20-1 and TRBJ2-1, with D tentatively TRBD1 (6 bases). This receptor was identified in a male donor with early-stage non-small cell lung cancer. The sample here was PBMCs, taken at follow-up. The CDR3 spells CSARQGNEQFF. The CDR3 DNA follows: TGCAGTGCTAGGCAGGGGAATGAGCAGTTCTTC.